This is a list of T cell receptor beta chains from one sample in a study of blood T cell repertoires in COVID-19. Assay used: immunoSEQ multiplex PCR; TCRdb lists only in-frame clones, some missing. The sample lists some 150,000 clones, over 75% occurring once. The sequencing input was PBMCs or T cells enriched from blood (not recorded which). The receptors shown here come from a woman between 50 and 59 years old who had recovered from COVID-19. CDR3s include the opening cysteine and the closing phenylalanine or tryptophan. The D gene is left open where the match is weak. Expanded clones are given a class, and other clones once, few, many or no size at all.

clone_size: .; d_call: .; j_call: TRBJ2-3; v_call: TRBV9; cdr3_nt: TGTGCCAGCAGCCCCCGTAGCGGAGCTAGCACAGATACGCAGTATTTT; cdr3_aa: CASSPRSGASTDTQYF
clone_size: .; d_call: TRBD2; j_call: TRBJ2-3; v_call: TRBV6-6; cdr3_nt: TGTGCCAGCAGGAACGGGACTAGCGGGCAGACAGATACGCAGTATTTT; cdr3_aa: CASRNGTSGQTDTQYF
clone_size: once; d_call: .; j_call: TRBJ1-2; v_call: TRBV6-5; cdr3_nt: TGTGCCAGCAGTCGCACCGGGACATCTAGCTATGGCTACACCTTC; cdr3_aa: CASSRTGTSSYGYTF
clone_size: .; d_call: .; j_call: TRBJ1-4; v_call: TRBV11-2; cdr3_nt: TGTGCCAGCAGCCGGTGGGACATAGACGAAAAACTGTTTTTT; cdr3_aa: CASSRWDIDEKLFF
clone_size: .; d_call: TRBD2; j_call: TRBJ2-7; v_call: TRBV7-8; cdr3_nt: TGTGCCAGCAGCTTGTTGCGGGAGGGCACGCTCGGCGAGCAGTACTTC; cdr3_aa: CASSLLREGTLGEQYF
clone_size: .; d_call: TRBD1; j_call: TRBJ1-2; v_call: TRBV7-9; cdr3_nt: TGTGCCAGCGGTAGACAGGGGGCCCCAAACAACTATGGCTACACCTTC; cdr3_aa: CASGRQGAPNNYGYTF
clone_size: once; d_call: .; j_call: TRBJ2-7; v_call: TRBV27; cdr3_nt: TGTGCCAGCAGCGAAACGATCCGGACTGCCCCCTACGAGCAGTACTTC; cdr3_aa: CASSETIRTAPYEQYF
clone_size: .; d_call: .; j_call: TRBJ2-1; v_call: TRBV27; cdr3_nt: TGTGCCTGCAGTCGGGGGTATGAGCAGTTCTTC; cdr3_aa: CACSRGYEQFF
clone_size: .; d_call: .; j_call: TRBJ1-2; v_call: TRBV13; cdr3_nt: TGTGCCAGCAGCGGCCGGGATTCTGAGCCAGATGGCTACACCTTC; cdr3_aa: CASSGRDSEPDGYTF
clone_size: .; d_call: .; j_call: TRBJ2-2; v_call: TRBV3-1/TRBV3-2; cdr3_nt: TGTGCCAGCAGCCCCCGGACCGGGGAGCTGTTTTTT; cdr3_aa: CASSPRTGELFF
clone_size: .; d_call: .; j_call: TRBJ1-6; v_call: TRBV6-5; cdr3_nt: TGTGCCAGTGCGGGGGGAAACTATAATTCACCCCTCCACTTT; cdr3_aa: CASAGGNYNSPLHF
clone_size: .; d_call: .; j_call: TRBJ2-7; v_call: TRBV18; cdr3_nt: TGTGCCAGCTCACCACCGGCGGGCTCCTACGAGCAGTACTTC; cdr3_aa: CASSPPAGSYEQYF
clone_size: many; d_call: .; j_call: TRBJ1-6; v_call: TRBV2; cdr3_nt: TGTGCCAGCAGCTTAGGGGTCGGGTCACCCCTCCACTTT; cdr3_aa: CASSLGVGSPLHF
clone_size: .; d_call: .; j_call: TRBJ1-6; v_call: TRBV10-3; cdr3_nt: TGTGCCATCAGCCCGGGAGGGGCTAGTTCACCCCTCCACTTT; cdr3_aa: CAISPGGASSPLHF